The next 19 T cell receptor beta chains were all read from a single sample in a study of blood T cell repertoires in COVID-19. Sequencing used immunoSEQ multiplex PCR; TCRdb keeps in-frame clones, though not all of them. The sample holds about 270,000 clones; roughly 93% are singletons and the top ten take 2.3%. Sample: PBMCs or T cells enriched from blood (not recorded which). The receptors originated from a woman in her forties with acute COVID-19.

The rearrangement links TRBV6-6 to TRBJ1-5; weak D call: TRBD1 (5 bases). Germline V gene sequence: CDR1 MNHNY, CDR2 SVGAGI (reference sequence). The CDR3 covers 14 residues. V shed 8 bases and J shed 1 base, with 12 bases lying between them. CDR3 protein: CASGGVQSNQPQHF. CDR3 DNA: TGTGCCAGCGGGGGGGTACAGAGCAATCAGCCCCAGCATTTT.

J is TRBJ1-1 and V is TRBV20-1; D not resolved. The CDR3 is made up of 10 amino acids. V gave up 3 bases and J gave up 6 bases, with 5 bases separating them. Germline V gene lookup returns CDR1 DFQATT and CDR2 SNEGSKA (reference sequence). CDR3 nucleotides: TGCAGTGCTAGCCGGGCTGAAGCTTTCTTT. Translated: CSASRAEAFF.

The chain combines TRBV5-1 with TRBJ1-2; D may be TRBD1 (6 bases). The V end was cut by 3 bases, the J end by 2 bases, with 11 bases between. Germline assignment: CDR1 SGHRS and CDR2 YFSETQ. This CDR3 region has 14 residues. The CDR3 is CASSSGTTNYGYTF. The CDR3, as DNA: TGCGCCAGCAGCTCAGGGACAACAAACTATGGCTACACCTTC.

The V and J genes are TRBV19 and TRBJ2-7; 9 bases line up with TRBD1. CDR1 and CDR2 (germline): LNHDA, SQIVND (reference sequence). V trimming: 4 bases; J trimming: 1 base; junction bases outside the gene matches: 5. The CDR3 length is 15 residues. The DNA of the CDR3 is TGTGCCAGTAGTACGGCCGGGACAGGGTCCTACGAGCAGTACTTC. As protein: CASSTAGTGSYEQYF.

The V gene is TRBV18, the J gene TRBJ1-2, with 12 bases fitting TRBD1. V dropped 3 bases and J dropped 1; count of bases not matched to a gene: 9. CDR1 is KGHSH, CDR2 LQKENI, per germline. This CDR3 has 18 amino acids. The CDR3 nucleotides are TGTGCCAGCTCACCCCTTGGGACAGGGGGCCGCCTTAACTATGGCTACACCTTC. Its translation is CASSPLGTGGRLNYGYTF. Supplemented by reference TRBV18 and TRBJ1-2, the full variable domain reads NAGVMQNPRHLVRRRGQEARLRCSPMKGHSHVYWYRQLPEEGLKFMVYLQKENIIDESGMPKERFSAEFPKEGPSILRIQQVVRGDSAAYFCASSPLGTGGRLNYGYTFGSGTRLTVV.

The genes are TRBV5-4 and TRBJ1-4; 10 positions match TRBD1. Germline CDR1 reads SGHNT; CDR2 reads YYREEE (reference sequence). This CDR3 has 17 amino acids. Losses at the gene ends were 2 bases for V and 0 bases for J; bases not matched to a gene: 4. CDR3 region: CASSFGTGVSTNEKLFF. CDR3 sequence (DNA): TGTGCCAGCAGCTTCGGGACAGGGGTTTCAACTAATGAAAAACTGTTTTTT.

Here the CDR3 reads CASTVRGNTEAFF. CDR3 DNA sequence: TGTGCCAGCACGGTTAGGGGGAACACTGAAGCTTTCTTT. V gene TRBV2 combines with J gene TRBJ1-1; possibly TRBD1 for D (5 bases). The V and J ends lost 7 bases and 1 base respectively, with 10 bases between them. This CDR3 is 13 amino acids long. CDR1 and CDR2 from the germline V gene are SNHLY and FYNNEI. Filled out from reference TRBV2 and TRBJ1-1, the complete variable domain reads EPEVTQTPSHQVTQMGQEVILRCVPISNHLYFYWYRQILGQKVEFLVSFYNNEISEKSEIFDDQFSVERPDGSNFTLKIRSTKLEDSAMYFCASTVRGNTEAFFGQGTRLTVV.

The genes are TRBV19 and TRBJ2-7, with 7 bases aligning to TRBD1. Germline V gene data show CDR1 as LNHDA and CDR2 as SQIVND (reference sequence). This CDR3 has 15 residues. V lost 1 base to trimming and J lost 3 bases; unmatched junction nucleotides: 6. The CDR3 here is CASSIVPQGFYEQYF. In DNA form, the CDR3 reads TGTGCCAGTAGTATAGTACCACAGGGGTTCTACGAGCAGTACTTC.

CDR3 coding DNA: TGTGCCAGCTCACTGACAAGCGTCGGGGCTGGAAACACCATATATTTT. Amino acid sequence: CASSLTSVGAGNTIYF. The V gene is TRBV18, the J gene TRBJ1-3; no reliable D call. Trimming pared 4 bases from V and 2 bases from J, leaving 15 bases between. The V gene's germline CDR1 is KGHSH and CDR2 LQKENI. This CDR3 is 16 amino acids long.

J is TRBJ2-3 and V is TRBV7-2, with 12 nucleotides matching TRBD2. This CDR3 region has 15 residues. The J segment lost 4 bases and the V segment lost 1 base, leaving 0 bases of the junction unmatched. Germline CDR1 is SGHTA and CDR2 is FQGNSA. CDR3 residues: CASSLGLAGADTQYF. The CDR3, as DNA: TGTGCCAGCAGCTTAGGACTAGCGGGAGCAGATACGCAGTATTTT.

The CDR3 sequence: CASSLGRVTEAFF. The CDR3 DNA reads as TGTGCCAGCAGCTTAGGCAGGGTTACTGAAGCTTTCTTT. The V and J genes are TRBV11-3 and TRBJ1-1, with a weak D call TRBD1 (5 bases). V was trimmed by 1 base and J by 5 bases, leaving 8 bases between them. This CDR3 contains 13 residues. The germline V gene encodes CDR1 SGHNT and CDR2 YENEEA.

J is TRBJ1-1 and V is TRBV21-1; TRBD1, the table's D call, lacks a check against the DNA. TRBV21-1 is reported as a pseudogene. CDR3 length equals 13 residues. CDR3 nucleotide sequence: TGTGCCAGCAGCAAAGGAAAGTCCCAGGAAGCTTTCTTT. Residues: CASSKGKSQEAFF.

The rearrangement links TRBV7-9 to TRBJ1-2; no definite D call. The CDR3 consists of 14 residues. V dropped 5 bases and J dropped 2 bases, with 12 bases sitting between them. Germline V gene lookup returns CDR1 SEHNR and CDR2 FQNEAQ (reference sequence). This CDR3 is CASSAGPSNYGYTF. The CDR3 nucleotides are TGTGCCAGCAGCGCGGGTCCTTCCAACTATGGCTACACCTTC.

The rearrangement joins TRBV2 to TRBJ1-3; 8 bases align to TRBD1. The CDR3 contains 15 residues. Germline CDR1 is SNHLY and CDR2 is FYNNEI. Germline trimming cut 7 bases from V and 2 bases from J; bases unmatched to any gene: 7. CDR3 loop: CASTTDRGPGNTIYF. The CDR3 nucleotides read TGTGCCAGCACGACTGACAGGGGACCTGGAAACACCATATATTTT. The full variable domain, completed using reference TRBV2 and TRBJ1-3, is EPEVTQTPSHQVTQMGQEVILRCVPISNHLYFYWYRQILGQKVEFLVSFYNNEISEKSEIFDDQFSVERPDGSNFTLKIRSTKLEDSAMYFCASTTDRGPGNTIYFGEGSWLTVV.

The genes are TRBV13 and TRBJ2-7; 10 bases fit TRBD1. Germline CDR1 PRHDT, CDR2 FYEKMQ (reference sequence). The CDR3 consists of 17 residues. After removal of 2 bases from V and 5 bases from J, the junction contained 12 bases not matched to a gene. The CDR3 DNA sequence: TGTGCCAGCAGCTTAAGCCCAATCCGACAGGGGGCTAACGAGCAGTACTTC. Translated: CASSLSPIRQGANEQYF.

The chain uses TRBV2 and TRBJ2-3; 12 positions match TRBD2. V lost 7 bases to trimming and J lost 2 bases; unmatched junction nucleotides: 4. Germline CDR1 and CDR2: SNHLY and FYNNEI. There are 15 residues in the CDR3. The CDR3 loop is CASKGLAGYTDTQYF. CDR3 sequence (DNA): TGTGCCAGCAAAGGACTAGCGGGATACACAGATACGCAGTATTTT.

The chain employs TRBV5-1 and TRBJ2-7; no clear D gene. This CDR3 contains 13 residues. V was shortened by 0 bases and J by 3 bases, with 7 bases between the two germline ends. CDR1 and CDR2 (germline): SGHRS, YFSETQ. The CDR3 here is CASSLDSRYEQYF. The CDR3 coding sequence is TGCGCCAGCAGCTTGGATAGCCGCTACGAGCAGTACTTC.

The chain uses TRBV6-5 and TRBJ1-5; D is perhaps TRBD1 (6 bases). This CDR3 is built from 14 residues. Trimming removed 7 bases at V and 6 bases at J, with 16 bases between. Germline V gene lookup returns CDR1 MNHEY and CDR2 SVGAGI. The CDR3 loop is CASMGSARGQPQHF. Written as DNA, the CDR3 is TGTGCCAGCATGGGGAGCGCCAGGGGTCAGCCCCAGCATTTT.

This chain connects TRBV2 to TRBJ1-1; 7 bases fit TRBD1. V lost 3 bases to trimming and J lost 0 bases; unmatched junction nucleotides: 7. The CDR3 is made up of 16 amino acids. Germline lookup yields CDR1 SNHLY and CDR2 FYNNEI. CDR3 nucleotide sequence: TGTGCCAGCAGTGAGGGAAGAGGGGGCCTGAACACTGAAGCTTTCTTT. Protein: CASSEGRGGLNTEAFF.